This entry lists 6 T cell receptor beta chains sequenced from one sample in a study of shared clonotypes between healthy human individuals (dated by TCRdb to 2019 to 2021). CD8 naive samples consisted of CD45RO-negative cells that were positively selected for CCR7, yielding a CD45RA+CCR7+ population without TemRA cells. The method behind the library was the immunoSEQ multiplex PCR assay. Imported from immuneACCESS, the table was reduced by TCRdb to in-frame sequences with V and J called. These copies leave out some clones; in studies compared against another copy, an unresolved V gene accounts for under half, and the cause of the remainder is not known. The sample has about 750,000 clones on record, 80% to 95% of them singletons. The ten biggest clones cover around 24% of the sample. Sequenced sample: naive CD8+ T cells sorted from blood. The cell subset or site label for this specimen denotes: CD45RA+CCR7+. All receptors derive from a young man in good health.

V usage is TRBV4-1 and J usage is TRBJ2-7, with a weak D call TRBD1 (5 bases). Per germline, CDR1 MGHRA and CDR2 YSYEKL. V gave up 1 base and J gave up 5 bases, with 9 bases separating them. The CDR3 contains 13 residues. The DNA for the CDR3 is TGCGCCAGCAGCCAAGGTGGCAGGGACGAGCAGTACTTC. Translation: CASSQGGRDEQYF.

The chain is built from TRBV19 and TRBJ1-4; 7 bases agree with TRBD1. CDR1 is LNHDA, CDR2 SQIVND, per germline (reference sequence). This CDR3 comprises 13 residues. After removal of 10 bases from V and 7 bases from J, the junction contained 9 bases not matched to a gene. CDR3 region: CATTTGRREKLFF. For the CDR3, the DNA is TGTGCCACCACGACAGGGCGACGTGAAAAACTGTTTTTT.

The table lists this clone with a count of one. This chain connects TRBV6-1 to TRBJ2-4; D possibly corresponds to TRBD2 (7 bases). There are 13 residues in the CDR3. From germline, CDR1 is MNHNS and CDR2 SASEGT. V was shortened by 8 bases and J by 2 bases, with 10 bases between the two germline ends. This CDR3 reads CASPGGPKNIQYF. The CDR3, as DNA: TGTGCCAGCCCCGGGGGGCCCAAAAACATTCAGTACTTC.

The rearrangement links TRBV27 to TRBJ2-5; possibly TRBD1 or TRBD2 for D (5 bases each). Germline V CDR1 and CDR2: MNHEY, SMNVEV (reference sequence). The ends were cut back, 3 bases at V and 5 bases at J, with 10 bases in the middle. This CDR3 spans 13 amino acids. The CDR3 DNA is TGTGCCAGCAGTTTTATCGGGGCCGAGACCCAGTACTTC. Protein: CASSFIGAETQYF.

This sequence joins TRBV5-1 and TRBJ2-4; unclear D gene. The CDR3 runs 15 residues. Trimming took off 0 bases at V and 2 bases at J, with 9 bases between the two ends. CDR1 SGHRS and CDR2 YFSETQ come from the germline V gene. The CDR3 sequence: CASSLASRSKNIQYF. In DNA, the CDR3 is TGCGCCAGCAGCTTGGCCTCGAGGTCCAAAAACATTCAGTACTTC.

The chain has TRBV27 and TRBJ2-5, with D possibly called TRBD1 or TRBD2 (6 bases each). The CDR3 covers 13 residues. Germline V gives CDR1 MNHEY, CDR2 SMNVEV (reference sequence). The V end was cut by 9 bases, the J end by 4 bases, with 15 bases between. CDR3 sequence reads: CASGRGVRETQYF. The CDR3 nucleotides read TGTGCCAGTGGAAGGGGGGTTCGAGAGACCCAGTACTTC.